Below are 11 T cell receptor beta chains sequenced from a single sample in a study of blood T cell repertoires in COVID-19. Libraries were prepared by immunoSEQ multiplex PCR; TCRdb keeps only in-frame clonotypes and omits some of them. The sample includes about 140,000 clones, 65% to 90% of them seen just once. Sequenced: peripheral blood. The source of these receptors is a man in his fifties with acute or convalescent COVID-19.

The chain uses TRBV7-9 and TRBJ2-1, with 7 nucleotides matching TRBD1. In germline, CDR1 is SEHNR, CDR2 FQNEAQ (reference sequence). The CDR3 spans 14 residues. After removal of 5 bases from V and 2 bases from J, the junction contained 3 bases not matched to a gene. This CDR3 reads CASSRQGAYNEQFF. The CDR3 nucleotides read TGTGCCAGCAGCCGACAGGGAGCCTACAATGAGCAGTTCTTC.

The J gene is TRBJ2-7, the V gene TRBV5-4, with TRBD2 matching 7 bases. The V and J ends lost 0 bases and 3 bases, in that order; junction bases with no gene match: 0. The CDR3 loop spans 13 amino acids. Per germline, CDR1 SGHNT and CDR2 YYREEE (reference sequence). The CDR3 nucleotides are TGTGCCAGCAGCTTGGGGGAGGGCTACGAGCAGTACTTC. Its protein is CASSLGEGYEQYF.

V usage is TRBV28 and J usage is TRBJ2-7, with 7 bases lining up with TRBD2. V shed 8 bases and J 0 bases; nucleotides not matched to a gene: 10. The CDR3 totals 15 residues. Per germline, CDR1 MDHEN and CDR2 SYDVKM. The DNA of the CDR3 is TGTGCCAGCTCCTCTTGGGGGGGGAGCTCCTACGAGCAGTACTTC. Translating gives CASSSWGGSSYEQYF.

V is TRBV14 and J is TRBJ2-7, with D perhaps TRBD1 (5 bases). V lost 5 bases, J lost 7 bases, and 15 bases lay in between. Germline V gene lookup returns CDR1 SGHDN and CDR2 FVKESK. CDR3 length equals 13 residues. The CDR3 spells CASSLTASWEQYF. In DNA, the CDR3 is TGTGCCAGCAGCTTGACAGCCTCCTGGGAGCAGTACTTC.

In its sample, this clone was seen once. The chain uses TRBV7-8 and TRBJ2-3; D is ambiguous. V lost 5 bases and J 5 bases, leaving 8 bases between the germline ends. The germline V gene encodes CDR1 SGHVS and CDR2 FQNEAQ. CDR3 length: 12 amino acids. CDR3 amino acids: CASSHFQDTQYF. The CDR3 DNA is TGTGCCAGCAGCCACTTCCAAGATACGCAGTATTTT.

This rearrangement joins TRBV2 to TRBJ1-1, with D possibly matching TRBD1 (6 bases). Germline V lookup: CDR1 SNHLY, CDR2 FYNNEI. V was cut by 3 bases and J by 8 bases, with 16 bases left in between. CDR3 length: 14 residues. Here the CDR3 reads CASSEPGTTREAFF. The CDR3 region has the DNA TGTGCCAGCAGTGAGCCCGGGACAACTAGGGAAGCTTTCTTT.

The V and J genes are TRBV15 and TRBJ1-4; D gene uncertain. Trimming shortened V by 0 bases and J by 8 bases, and 4 bases separated the two germline ends. There are 12 residues in the CDR3. Per germline, CDR1 LNHNV and CDR2 YYDKDF (reference sequence). CDR3 loop: CATSRDEEKLFF. CDR3 DNA: TGTGCCACCAGCAGAGACGAGGAAAAACTGTTTTTT.

The V gene is TRBV6-5, the J gene TRBJ2-1; 9 bases are a match to TRBD2. Looked up from germline, CDR1 is MNHEY and CDR2 is SVGAGI. V dropped 0 bases and J dropped 7; count of bases not matched to a gene: 1. The length of the CDR3 is 14 residues. The chain's CDR3 is CASSYSGLANEQFF. The DNA of the CDR3 is TGTGCCAGCAGTTACTCGGGACTAGCAAATGAGCAGTTCTTC.

The V gene is TRBV9, the J gene TRBJ2-3; 10 nucleotides agree with TRBD2. The CDR3 is 17 residues long. Germline values: CDR1 SGDLS, CDR2 YYNGEE. The V segment lost 0 bases and the J segment 5 bases; nucleotides outside the gene matches: 9. CDR3 nucleotides: TGTGCCAGCAGCGTAGGCGGGCTAGCGGGAGCGAAAGATACGCAGTATTTT. This translates into CASSVGGLAGAKDTQYF. The full variable domain, its missing parts supplied by reference TRBV9 and TRBJ2-3, is DSGVTQTPKHLITATGQRVTLRCSPRSGDLSVYWYQQSLDQGLQFLIQYYNGEERAKGNILERFSAQQFPDLHSELNLSSLELGDSALYFCASSVGGLAGAKDTQYFGPGTRLTVL.

This chain links TRBV3-1 (or the pseudogene TRBV3-2) with TRBJ1-1; 9 bases line up with TRBD1. V lost 3 bases and J lost 4; bases outside the gene matches: 12. Germline CDR1 and CDR2: LGHDT and YNNKEL (reference sequence). The CDR3 extends over 17 amino acids. The CDR3 DNA follows: TGTGCCAGCAGCCAGGACATTACAGGGGGCCAGAGCACTGAAGCTTTCTTT. It encodes CASSQDITGGQSTEAFF.

The chain employs TRBV24-1 and TRBJ2-7; TRBD1 matches at 7 bases. The CDR3 runs to 16 residues. After removal of 2 bases from V and 7 bases from J, the junction contained 13 bases not matched to a gene. Germline V lookup: CDR1 KGHDR, CDR2 SFDVKD. The DNA of the CDR3 is TGTGCCACCAGTGATTCCTTTGGGACAGCCCCTAGGGAGCAGTACTTC. This gives the protein CATSDSFGTAPREQYF.